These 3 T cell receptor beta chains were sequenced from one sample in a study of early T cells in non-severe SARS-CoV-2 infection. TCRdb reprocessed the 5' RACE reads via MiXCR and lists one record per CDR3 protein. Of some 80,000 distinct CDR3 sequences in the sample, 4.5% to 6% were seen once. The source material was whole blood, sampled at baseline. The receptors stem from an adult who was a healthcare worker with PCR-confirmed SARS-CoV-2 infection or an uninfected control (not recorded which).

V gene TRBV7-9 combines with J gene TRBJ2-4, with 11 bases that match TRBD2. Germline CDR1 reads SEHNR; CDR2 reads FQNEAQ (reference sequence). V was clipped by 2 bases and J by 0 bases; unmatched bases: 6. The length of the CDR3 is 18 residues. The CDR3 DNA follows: TGTGCCAGCAGCTTATGGCTAGCGGGAGGCACAGCCAAAAACATTCAGTACTTC. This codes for CASSLWLAGGTAKNIQYF.

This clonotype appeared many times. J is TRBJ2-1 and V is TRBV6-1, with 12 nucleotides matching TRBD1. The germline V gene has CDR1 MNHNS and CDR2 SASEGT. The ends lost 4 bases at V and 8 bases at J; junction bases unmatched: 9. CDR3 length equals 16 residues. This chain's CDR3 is CASSVPGQGAWDEQFF. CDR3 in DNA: TGTGCCAGCAGTGTGCCGGGACAGGGGGCTTGGGATGAGCAGTTCTTC.

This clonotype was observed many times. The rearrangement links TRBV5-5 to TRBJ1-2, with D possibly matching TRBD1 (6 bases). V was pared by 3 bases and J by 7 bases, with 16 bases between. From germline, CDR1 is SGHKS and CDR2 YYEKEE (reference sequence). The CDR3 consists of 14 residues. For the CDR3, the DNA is TGTGCCAGCAGCTGGGAGGCAGGGGCGCGTGGCTACACCTTC. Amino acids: CASSWEAGARGYTF.